This TCR beta chain appears in the sequencing data of a study of early T cells in non-severe SARS-CoV-2 infection. Per the germline V gene, CDR1 is LGHNA and CDR2 is YNFKEQ. The CDR3 contains 18 residues. V gave up 1 base and J gave up 5 bases, with 24 bases separating them. Individual cDNA molecules received unique molecular identifiers. From the 5' RACE reads, TCRdb called clonotypes with MiXCR, one entry per CDR3 protein. The profile shows about 98,000 distinct CDR3 sequences, approximately 9.9% of them singletons. The V and J genes are TRBV4-2 and TRBJ2-7; maybe TRBD2 (6 bases). This sequence originates from an adult who was a healthcare worker with PCR-confirmed SARS-CoV-2 infection or an uninfected control (not recorded which). The sequenced material came from whole blood. This CDR3 is CASSQGSPPGGRYHEQYF. As DNA, the CDR3 is TGTGCCAGCAGCCAAGGATCCCCCCCCGGAGGGAGGTATCACGAGCAGTACTTC.